This TCR beta chain stems from a study of T cell repertoires in cytomegalovirus infection. With 10 bases clipped from V and 3 bases from J, the junction kept 13 bases outside the gene matches. This CDR3 has 16 amino acids. Germline V gives CDR1 MNHEY, CDR2 SMNVEV (reference sequence). This clonotype came up a few times. TCRdb itself ran the reads through MiXCR, one entry per CDR3 protein. The sample contains approximately 150,000 distinct CDR3 sequences, approximately 17% of which appear only once. J is TRBJ2-5 and V is TRBV27, with TRBD2 identical over 11 bases. The sample taken for sequencing was CD8+ T cells from PBMCs. The sequence was obtained from a human donor in good health (CMV status not recorded). Some clones in this sample may be carry-over from other donors' samples. For the CDR3, the DNA is TGTGCCACCTCCTCGACTAGCGGGGCTTGGGAAGAGACCCAGTACTTC. This encodes CATSSTSGAWEETQYF.